A selection of T cell receptor beta chains follows, all from one sample in a study of blood T cells in healthy people across ages. MiXCR, run by TCRdb on the 5' RACE reads, gives a single entry per CDR3 protein. Found here are about 500,000 distinct CDR3 sequences, around 24% of them singletons; the top ten hold 7.5% to 9%. The sample also formed part of further work on T cells of mothers and their children.

Sequencing was carried out using blood. These receptors were taken from a boy younger than 18 in good health. The CDR3 runs from the conserved cysteine through the conserved F or W. D genes are given only for firm matches. For some rows the clone size is stated as once, few or many, or as a class when expanded; others skip it.

d_call: .
v_call: TRBV29-1
clone_size: few
j_call: TRBJ2-7
cdr3_aa: CSVRTSYEQYF
cdr3_nt: TGCAGCGTGAGGACCTCCTACGAGCAGTACTTC

d_call: .
v_call: TRBV24-1
clone_size: .
j_call: TRBJ1-1
cdr3_aa: CATSDLAYTEAFF
cdr3_nt: TGTGCCACCAGTGATTTGGCGTATACTGAAGCTTTCTTT

d_call: .
v_call: TRBV24-1
clone_size: .
j_call: TRBJ1-5
cdr3_aa: CATSRDSNQPQHF
cdr3_nt: TGTGCCACCAGCCGTGATAGCAATCAGCCCCAGCATTTT

d_call: TRBD2
v_call: TRBV5-1
clone_size: few
j_call: TRBJ2-5
cdr3_aa: CASSLAPAGPNTKETQYF
cdr3_nt: TGCGCCAGCAGCTTGGCCCCAGCGGGACCGAATACCAAAGAGACCCAGTACTTC

d_call: .
v_call: TRBV6-2/TRBV6-3
clone_size: .
j_call: TRBJ1-5
cdr3_aa: CASSYGQGRNQPQHF
cdr3_nt: TGTGCCAGCAGTTACGGGCAGGGGAGGAATCAGCCCCAGCATTTT

d_call: TRBD2
v_call: TRBV5-6
clone_size: .
j_call: TRBJ2-1
cdr3_aa: CASSLWASGTYNEQFF
cdr3_nt: TGTGCCAGCAGCTTGTGGGCTAGCGGGACCTACAATGAGCAGTTCTTC

d_call: .
v_call: TRBV20-1
clone_size: few
j_call: TRBJ2-7
cdr3_aa: CSAGRDTSYEQYF
cdr3_nt: TGCAGTGCTGGCAGGGACACCTCCTACGAGCAGTACTTC

d_call: TRBD2
v_call: TRBV7-2
clone_size: .
j_call: TRBJ2-5
cdr3_aa: CASSRTSGGYGETQYF
cdr3_nt: TGTGCCAGCAGCCGGACTAGCGGGGGTTATGGTGAGACCCAGTACTTC

d_call: .
v_call: TRBV6-5
clone_size: .
j_call: TRBJ1-3
cdr3_aa: CASSYHVGSGNTIYF
cdr3_nt: TGTGCCAGCAGTTATCACGTTGGTTCTGGAAACACCATATATTTT

d_call: TRBD2
v_call: TRBV5-1
clone_size: once
j_call: TRBJ2-7
cdr3_aa: CASSWTSGRSHEKYF
cdr3_nt: TGCGCCAGCAGCTGGACTAGCGGGAGGTCCCACGAGAAGTACTTC

d_call: .
v_call: TRBV29-1
clone_size: .
j_call: TRBJ2-3
cdr3_aa: CSVEGAGETGDTQYF
cdr3_nt: TGCAGCGTTGAAGGGGCGGGAGAGACAGGAGATACGCAGTATTTT

d_call: TRBD1
v_call: TRBV7-9
clone_size: few
j_call: TRBJ1-2
cdr3_aa: CASSLGPGQGKESNYGYAF
cdr3_nt: TGTGCCAGCAGCTTAGGCCCGGGACAGGGGAAAGAATCTAACTATGGCTACGCCTTC

d_call: TRBD2
v_call: TRBV27
clone_size: few
j_call: TRBJ2-1
cdr3_aa: CASSLPPTRLASSYNEQFF
cdr3_nt: TGTGCCAGCAGTTTACCTCCTACCAGACTAGCGAGCTCCTACAATGAGCAGTTCTTC

d_call: .
v_call: TRBV29-1
clone_size: .
j_call: TRBJ2-7
cdr3_aa: CSVETEIYEQYF
cdr3_nt: TGCAGCGTTGAAACGGAGATATACGAGCAGTACTTC

d_call: .
v_call: TRBV7-3
clone_size: .
j_call: TRBJ1-2
cdr3_aa: CASSQGNGYGYTF
cdr3_nt: TGTGCCAGCAGCCAAGGCAACGGCTATGGCTACACCTTC

d_call: .
v_call: TRBV7-8
clone_size: once
j_call: TRBJ2-2
cdr3_aa: CASSLVTGHTGELFF
cdr3_nt: TGTGCCAGCAGCTTAGTCACAGGCCACACCGGGGAGCTGTTTTTT

d_call: .
v_call: TRBV20-1
clone_size: .
j_call: TRBJ1-1
cdr3_aa: CSAIGTPNTEAFF
cdr3_nt: TGCAGTGCTATCGGGACACCAAACACTGAAGCTTTCTTT

d_call: TRBD1
v_call: TRBV18
clone_size: .
j_call: TRBJ1-1
cdr3_aa: CASSPPRAGQGQNTEASF
cdr3_nt: TGTGCCAGCTCACCACCCCGAGCGGGACAGGGACAGAACACTGAAGCTTCCTTT

d_call: .
v_call: TRBV4-1
clone_size: .
j_call: TRBJ2-1
cdr3_aa: CASSQSNVVRTTYNEQFF
cdr3_nt: TGCGCCAGCAGCCAATCCAACGTAGTCAGGACTACCTACAATGAGCAGTTCTTC

d_call: TRBD1
v_call: TRBV3-1
clone_size: few
j_call: TRBJ1-6
cdr3_aa: CASSLGTDNSPLHF
cdr3_nt: TGTGCCAGCAGCCTTGGGACAGATAATTCACCCCTCCACTTT

d_call: TRBD2
v_call: TRBV10-3
clone_size: .
j_call: TRBJ2-1
cdr3_aa: CAISDPGTSVHEQFF
cdr3_nt: TGTGCCATCAGTGACCCCGGGACTAGCGTCCATGAGCAGTTCTTC

d_call: TRBD2
v_call: TRBV28
clone_size: many
j_call: TRBJ2-5
cdr3_aa: CASSFNSGNQETQYF
cdr3_nt: TGTGCCAGCAGTTTTAATAGCGGGAACCAAGAGACCCAGTACTTC

d_call: .
v_call: TRBV9
clone_size: few
j_call: TRBJ2-3
cdr3_aa: CASSESPSSTDTQYF
cdr3_nt: TGTGCCAGCAGCGAATCACCCTCTAGCACAGATACGCAGTATTTT

d_call: .
v_call: TRBV3-1
clone_size: many
j_call: TRBJ2-5
cdr3_aa: CASSQRRNQETQYF
cdr3_nt: TGTGCCAGCAGCCAAAGGCGGAACCAAGAGACCCAGTACTTC

d_call: .
v_call: TRBV19
clone_size: .
j_call: TRBJ2-2
cdr3_aa: CASMHRWGSGELFF
cdr3_nt: TGTGCCAGTATGCACAGGTGGGGCTCCGGGGAGCTGTTTTTT

d_call: TRBD1
v_call: TRBV7-2
clone_size: .
j_call: TRBJ1-6
cdr3_aa: CASSNRDRGPNSPLHF
cdr3_nt: TGTGCCAGCAGCAACCGGGACAGGGGGCCTAATTCACCCCTCCACTTT

d_call: .
v_call: TRBV9
clone_size: few
j_call: TRBJ2-7
cdr3_aa: CASSPEGGGGHEQYF
cdr3_nt: TGTGCCAGCAGCCCCGAGGGAGGGGGCGGTCACGAGCAGTACTTC

d_call: TRBD1
v_call: TRBV28
clone_size: few
j_call: TRBJ2-7
cdr3_aa: CASSLPGQGSKQYF
cdr3_nt: TGTGCCAGCAGTTTACCGGGACAGGGGAGTAAGCAGTACTTC

d_call: .
v_call: TRBV7-3
clone_size: few
j_call: TRBJ1-1
cdr3_aa: CASSLTAGSTEAFF
cdr3_nt: TGTGCCAGCAGCTTAACGGCGGGATCCACTGAAGCTTTCTTT

d_call: .
v_call: TRBV24-1
clone_size: .
j_call: TRBJ2-5
cdr3_aa: CATSEGGPQETQYF
cdr3_nt: TGTGCCACCAGTGAAGGAGGGCCCCAAGAGACCCAGTACTTC

d_call: TRBD2
v_call: TRBV7-9
clone_size: .
j_call: TRBJ2-5
cdr3_aa: CASSFSGGPETQYF
cdr3_nt: TGTGCCAGCAGCTTTAGCGGGGGGCCAGAGACCCAGTACTTC

d_call: .
v_call: TRBV27
clone_size: few
j_call: TRBJ1-2
cdr3_aa: CASSLSAGKYYGYTF
cdr3_nt: TGTGCCAGCAGTTTAAGCGCAGGAAAATACTATGGCTACACCTTC

d_call: .
v_call: TRBV28
clone_size: few
j_call: TRBJ2-7
cdr3_aa: CASSLPGAHEQYF
cdr3_nt: TGTGCCAGCAGTTTGCCGGGAGCCCACGAGCAGTACTTC

d_call: .
v_call: TRBV19
clone_size: .
j_call: TRBJ2-1
cdr3_aa: CASSIDGGPYNEQFF
cdr3_nt: TGTGCCAGTAGTATAGACGGGGGCCCCTACAATGAGCAGTTCTTC

d_call: TRBD1
v_call: TRBV5-4
clone_size: .
j_call: TRBJ2-5
cdr3_aa: CASSFGTADFETQYF
cdr3_nt: TGTGCCAGCAGCTTTGGGACAGCCGATTTCGAGACCCAGTACTTC

d_call: .
v_call: TRBV7-9
clone_size: few
j_call: TRBJ2-7
cdr3_aa: CASSSRTRSSYEQYF
cdr3_nt: TGTGCCAGCAGCTCAAGGACAAGGAGCTCCTACGAGCAGTACTTC

d_call: .
v_call: TRBV10-2
clone_size: few
j_call: TRBJ2-7
cdr3_aa: CASSERVTNYEQCF
cdr3_nt: TGCGCCAGCAGTGAGAGGGTGACTAACTACGAGCAGTGCTTC

d_call: TRBD2
v_call: TRBV7-2
clone_size: few
j_call: TRBJ2-3
cdr3_aa: CASSPGTMSTDTQYF
cdr3_nt: TGTGCCAGCAGCCCAGGGACTATGAGCACAGATACGCAGTATTTT

d_call: TRBD1
v_call: TRBV6-6
clone_size: many
j_call: TRBJ2-7
cdr3_aa: CASSPGTGHEQYF
cdr3_nt: TGTGCCAGCAGCCCCGGGACAGGGCACGAGCAGTACTTC

d_call: .
v_call: TRBV6-4
clone_size: few
j_call: TRBJ1-1
cdr3_aa: CASSDTVTEAFF
cdr3_nt: TGTGCCAGCAGCGACACGGTAACTGAAGCTTTCTTT

d_call: .
v_call: TRBV7-3
clone_size: .
j_call: TRBJ2-7
cdr3_aa: CASSLRGTEYYEQYF
cdr3_nt: TGTGCCAGCAGCTTAAGGGGGACGGAATACTACGAGCAGTACTTC

d_call: .
v_call: TRBV6-9
clone_size: .
j_call: TRBJ2-6
cdr3_aa: CASSYKGTVFSGANVLTF
cdr3_nt: TGTGCCAGCAGTTATAAGGGGACGGTTTTCTCTGGGGCCAACGTCCTGACTTTC

d_call: .
v_call: TRBV7-3
clone_size: .
j_call: TRBJ2-1
cdr3_aa: CASSLNPAGLLYNEQFF
cdr3_nt: TGTGCCAGCAGCTTAAACCCCGCAGGCCTATTATACAATGAGCAGTTCTTC

d_call: .
v_call: TRBV5-1
clone_size: few
j_call: TRBJ2-1
cdr3_aa: CASSLTATENEQFF
cdr3_nt: TGCGCCAGCAGCTTGACCGCGACGGAAAATGAGCAGTTCTTC

d_call: .
v_call: TRBV27
clone_size: .
j_call: TRBJ2-1
cdr3_aa: CASSFAPIGENNEQFF
cdr3_nt: TGTGCCAGCAGTTTTGCCCCGATCGGCGAAAACAATGAGCAGTTCTTC

d_call: TRBD2
v_call: TRBV7-9
clone_size: .
j_call: TRBJ2-7
cdr3_aa: CASSPWGGSGGREQYF
cdr3_nt: TGTGCCAGCAGCCCTTGGGGAGGTAGCGGGGGCCGCGAGCAGTACTTC

d_call: TRBD1
v_call: TRBV13
clone_size: .
j_call: TRBJ2-2
cdr3_aa: CASTDSQGGTGELFF
cdr3_nt: TGTGCCAGCACCGACTCACAGGGGGGCACCGGGGAGCTGTTTTTT

d_call: TRBD1
v_call: TRBV28
clone_size: few
j_call: TRBJ2-5
cdr3_aa: CATATGAVGETQYF
cdr3_nt: TGTGCCACCGCAACAGGGGCCGTAGGAGAGACCCAGTACTTC

d_call: TRBD2
v_call: TRBV4-1
clone_size: few
j_call: TRBJ2-1
cdr3_aa: CASSHPLAGAPNEQFF
cdr3_nt: TGCGCCAGCAGCCATCCGCTAGCGGGAGCCCCCAATGAGCAGTTCTTC